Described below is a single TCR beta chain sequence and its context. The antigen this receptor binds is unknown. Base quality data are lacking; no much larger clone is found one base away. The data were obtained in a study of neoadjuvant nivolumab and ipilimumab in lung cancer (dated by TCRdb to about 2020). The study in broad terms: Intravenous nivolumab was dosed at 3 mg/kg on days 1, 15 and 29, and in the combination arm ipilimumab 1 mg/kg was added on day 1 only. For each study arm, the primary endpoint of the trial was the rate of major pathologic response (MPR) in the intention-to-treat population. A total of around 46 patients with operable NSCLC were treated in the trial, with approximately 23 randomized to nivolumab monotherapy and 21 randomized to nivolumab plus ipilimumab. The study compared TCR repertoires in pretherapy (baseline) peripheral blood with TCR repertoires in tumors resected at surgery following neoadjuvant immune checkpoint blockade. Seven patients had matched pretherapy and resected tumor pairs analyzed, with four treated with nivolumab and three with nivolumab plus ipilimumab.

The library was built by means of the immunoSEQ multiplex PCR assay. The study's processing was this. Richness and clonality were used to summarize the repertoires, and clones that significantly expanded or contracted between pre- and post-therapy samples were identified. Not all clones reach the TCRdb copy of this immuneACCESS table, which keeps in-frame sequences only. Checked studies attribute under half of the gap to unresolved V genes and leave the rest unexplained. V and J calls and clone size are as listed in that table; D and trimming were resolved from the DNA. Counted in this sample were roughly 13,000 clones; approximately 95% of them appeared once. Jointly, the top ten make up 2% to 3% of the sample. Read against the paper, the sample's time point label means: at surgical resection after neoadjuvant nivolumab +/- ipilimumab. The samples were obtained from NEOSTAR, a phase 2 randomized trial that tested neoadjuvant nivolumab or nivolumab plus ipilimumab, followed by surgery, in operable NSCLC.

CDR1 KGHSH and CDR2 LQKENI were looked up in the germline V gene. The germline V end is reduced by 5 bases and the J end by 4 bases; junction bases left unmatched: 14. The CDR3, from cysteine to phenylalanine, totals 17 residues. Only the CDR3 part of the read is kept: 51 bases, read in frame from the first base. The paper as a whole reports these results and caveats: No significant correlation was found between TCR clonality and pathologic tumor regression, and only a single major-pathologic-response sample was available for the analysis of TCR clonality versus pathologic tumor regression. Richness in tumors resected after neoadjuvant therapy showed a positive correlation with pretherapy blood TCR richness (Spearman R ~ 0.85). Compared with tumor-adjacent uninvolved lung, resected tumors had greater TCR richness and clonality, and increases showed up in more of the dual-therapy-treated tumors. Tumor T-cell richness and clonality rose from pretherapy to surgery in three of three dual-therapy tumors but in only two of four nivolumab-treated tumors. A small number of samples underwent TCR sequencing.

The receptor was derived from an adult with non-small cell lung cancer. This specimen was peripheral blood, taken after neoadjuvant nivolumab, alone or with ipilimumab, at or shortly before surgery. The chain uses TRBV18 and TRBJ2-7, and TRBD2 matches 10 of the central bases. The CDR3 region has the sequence CASSLYASGSASYEQYF. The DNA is TGTGCCAGCTCATTATACGCTAGCGGGAGTGCGTCGTACGAGCAGTACTTC.